These 16 T cell receptor beta chains came from one sample sequenced in a study of blood T cell repertoires in COVID-19. Libraries were prepared by immunoSEQ multiplex PCR; TCRdb keeps only in-frame clonotypes and omits some of them. The data contain 300,000 to 450,000 clones, approximately 87% of them singletons. The sequenced sample was PBMCs or T cells enriched from blood (not recorded which). Receptors were obtained from a man aged 35 to 55 in a cohort exposed to, infected with or recovered from COVID-19 (not recorded which).

DNA of the CDR3: TGTGCCACCAGCAGGGACAGGGGCGCCTTGGAGACCCAGTACTTC. Its translation is CATSRDRGALETQYF. The chain links TRBV15 to TRBJ2-5; 9 nucleotides agree with TRBD1. CDR3 length: 15 residues. Germline-derived CDR1 and CDR2 are LNHNV and YYDKDF (reference sequence). V shed 3 bases, J shed 5 bases, and the junction held 7 bases outside the gene matches. The whole variable domain, remainder taken from reference TRBV15 and TRBJ2-5, is DAMVIQNPRYQVTQFGKPVTLSCSQTLNHNVMYWYQQKSSQAPKLLFHYYDKDFNNEADTPDNFQSRRPNTSFCFLDIRSPGLGDTAMYLCATSRDRGALETQYFGPGTRLLVL.

The chain uses TRBV30 and TRBJ2-7, with TRBD1 matching 7 bases. In germline, CDR1 is GTSNPN, CDR2 SVGIG (reference sequence). V shed 2 bases, J shed 3 bases, and the junction held 4 bases outside the gene matches. The CDR3 is 13 amino acids. CDR3 sequence: CAWSRSGGYEQYF. In DNA, the CDR3 is TGTGCCTGGAGTCGGTCAGGGGGCTACGAGCAGTACTTC.

The chain uses TRBV28 and TRBJ2-7; 8 bases align to TRBD1. The CDR3 runs 16 residues. V was clipped by 6 bases and J by 5 bases; unmatched bases: 15. Germline CDR1 MDHEN, CDR2 SYDVKM. For the CDR3, the DNA is TGTGCCAGCAGACCCCCTCGCCGACAGGGGTCGGACGAGCAGTACTTC. Translation gives CASRPPRRQGSDEQYF.

This clone was found once. This chain uses TRBV7-2 with TRBJ2-3; 11 bases map to TRBD2. V gave up 2 bases and J gave up 4 bases; unmatched junction bases: 2. Germline loops: CDR1 SGHTA, CDR2 FQGNSA. The CDR3 runs to 15 residues. CDR3 region: CASSLRLAGPDTQYF. CDR3 sequence (DNA): TGTGCCAGCAGCTTACGACTAGCGGGGCCAGATACGCAGTATTTT.

V and J are TRBV18 and TRBJ2-1; 10 positions match TRBD2. V was clipped by 6 bases and J by 15 bases; unmatched bases: 11. CDR3 length equals 13 residues. Germline CDR1 reads KGHSH; CDR2 reads LQKENI. The CDR3 is CASSLLAGVGLFF. In nucleotides, the CDR3 is TGTGCCAGCTCTCTTCTAGCGGGAGTAGGGCTGTTCTTC.

The V call is TRBV6-1, the J call TRBJ2-5; D perhaps matches TRBD1 (5 bases). The CDR3 spans 14 residues. V lost 2 bases to trimming and J lost 2 bases, with 9 bases between them. CDR1 is MNHNS and CDR2 is SASEGT in the germline V gene. In DNA form, the CDR3 reads TGTGCCAGCAGTGAAAGGGCAGGGCAAGAGACCCAGTACTTC. Translating it yields CASSERAGQETQYF.

The chain employs TRBV5-6 and TRBJ2-6; the match to TRBD2 covers 7 bases. This CDR3 has 15 residues. Germline V gives CDR1 SGHDT, CDR2 YYEEEE. Trimming removed 1 base from V and 2 bases from J; junction bases left unmatched: 0. CDR3 amino acids: CASSLRGAGANVLTF. In DNA, the CDR3 is TGTGCCAGCAGCTTGCGGGGGGCTGGGGCCAACGTCCTGACTTTC. The variable domain in full, completed from reference TRBV5-6 and TRBJ2-6, reads DAGVTQSPTHLIKTRGQQVTLRCSPKSGHDTVSWYQQALGQGPQFIFQYYEEEERQRGNFPDRFSGHQFPNYSSELNVNALLLGDSALYLCASSLRGAGANVLTFGAGSRLTVL.

V and J are TRBV5-5 and TRBJ1-1; no clear D. The CDR3 totals 12 residues. Germline CDR1 SGHKS, CDR2 YYEKEE (reference sequence). V gave up 0 bases and J gave up 6 bases, with 6 bases separating them. CDR3 nucleotide sequence: TGTGCCAGCAGCTTGGTGTCTTCTGAAGCTTTCTTT. Protein: CASSLVSSEAFF.

On this clone: Other DNA sequences in this specimen translate into the identical CDR3. V is TRBV18 and J is TRBJ1-1; a possible D gene is TRBD1 (6 bases). V lost 4 bases and J 2 bases, leaving 8 bases between the germline ends. The CDR3 consists of 13 residues. CDR1 and CDR2 (germline): KGHSH, LQKENI. CDR3 sequence (DNA): TGTGCCAGCTCACGACAGGAAAACACTGAAGCTTTCTTT. It codes for CASSRQENTEAFF.

The chain is built from TRBV5-4 and TRBJ2-7, with TRBD1 matching over 10 bases. This CDR3 has 15 residues. In germline, CDR1 is SGHNT, CDR2 YYREEE (reference sequence). V was pared by 5 bases and J by 0 bases, with 5 bases of the junction left unmatched. DNA of the CDR3: TGTGCCAGCAGACCGGGACAGGGGAGCTCCTACGAGCAGTACTTC. Protein: CASRPGQGSSYEQYF.

On this clone itself: Germline and junction disagree at one end, which may indicate a read error. V usage is TRBV30 and J usage is TRBJ2-7; maybe TRBD1 (6 bases). The CDR3 loop spans 12 amino acids. Germline loops: CDR1 GTSNPN, CDR2 SVGIG (reference sequence). The CDR3 coding sequence is TGTGCCTGGAGTGTCTCCCCGGGACACCTAGCCTTC. Its translation: CAWSVSPGHLAF.

The chain combines TRBV29-1 with TRBJ2-2; 8 positions agree with TRBD2. CDR1 SQVTM and CDR2 ANQGSEA come from the germline V gene. This CDR3 has 17 residues. V shed 0 bases, J shed 4 bases, and the junction held 10 bases outside the gene matches. The CDR3 sequence is CSVEDRGAGVGTGELFF. The CDR3 DNA reads TGCAGCGTTGAAGATCGGGGAGCGGGAGTGGGCACCGGGGAGCTGTTTTTT.

The genes are TRBV5-4 and TRBJ1-4; 9 bases are a match to TRBD1. The CDR3 has 15 residues. The V gene's germline CDR1 is SGHNT and CDR2 YYREEE (reference sequence). The ends lost 2 bases at V and 7 bases at J; junction bases unmatched: 6. CDR3 sequence: CASSFGQGRGEKLFF. In DNA form, the CDR3 reads TGTGCCAGCAGCTTCGGACAGGGGAGGGGTGAAAAACTGTTTTTT.

This clone was recorded once. The genes are TRBV20-1 and TRBJ1-4; 11 bases line up with TRBD1. The germline V gene has CDR1 DFQATT and CDR2 SNEGSKA (reference sequence). The J segment lost 4 bases and the V segment lost 3 bases, leaving 4 bases of the junction unmatched. The CDR3 totals 15 residues. In DNA form, the CDR3 reads TGCAGTGCTAGTAGGACAGGGGGCAGTAATGAAAAACTGTTTTTT. This encodes CSASRTGGSNEKLFF.

This clone was picked up a small number of times. The chain has TRBV27 and TRBJ2-1; 7 nucleotides match TRBD1. V was pared by 1 base and J by 6 bases, with 3 bases of the junction left unmatched. CDR3 size: 14 residues. Per germline, CDR1 MNHEY and CDR2 SMNVEV (reference sequence). Here the CDR3 DNA reads TGTGCCAGCAGTTTATATAGGACAGGCAATGAGCAGTTCTTC. Its protein product is CASSLYRTGNEQFF.

This chain uses TRBV5-1 with TRBJ2-7, with 10 bases aligning to TRBD2. J lost 3 bases, V lost 3 bases, and 9 bases had no gene match. Germline CDR1 reads SGHRS; CDR2 reads YFSETQ. The CDR3 has 16 residues. The CDR3 is CASSSASGSPVYEQYF. Written as DNA, the CDR3 is TGCGCCAGCAGCTCGGCTAGCGGGAGCCCCGTCTACGAGCAGTACTTC.